This T cell receptor (beta chain) was recovered during a study of blood T cell repertoires in COVID-19. Here immunoSEQ multiplex PCR was the method, and the copy in TCRdb shows in-frame clones only, minus some. The sample holds around 450,000 clones; 70% to 90% are singletons and the top ten take approximately 2%. The CDR3 sequence is 15 residues long. Trimming left V 2 bases short and J 5 bases short, with 15 bases between. CDR1 is MNHEY, CDR2 SVGAGI, per germline. The sequencing sample was made of PBMCs or T cells enriched from blood (not recorded which). The chain has TRBV6-5 and TRBJ1-2; unclear D gene. The clonotype comes from a woman younger than 35 with acute COVID-19. In DNA, the CDR3 is TGTGCCAGCAGTTACGGGAGGACGTTAGGGTATGGCTACACCTTC. Encoded protein: CASSYGRTLGYGYTF.